This TCR beta chain was retrieved from a study of identical twins. This clonotype was counted only a few times. Its cognate antigen is unknown. Findings and limits, study-wide: The study found weaker excess twin sharing in beta out-of-frame sequences.

The CDR3 spans 12 residues. The V end lost 1 base, the J end lost 11 bases, and 11 bases lay between the germline ends. CDR1 is SGHTA and CDR2 is FQGNSA in the germline V gene. From the 5' RACE reads, TCRdb called clonotypes with MiXCR, one entry per CDR3 protein. The profile covers roughly 230,000 distinct CDR3 sequences, with roughly 8% appearing a single time and 3% to 3.5% taken by the ten largest. A further study also used this sample, focusing on yellow fever vaccine responses in identical twins. That work contributes: The authors reported partly convergent, partly personalized vaccine responses in identical twins.

The rearrangement joins TRBV7-2 to TRBJ1-1; D ambiguous. The origin of this receptor is a woman aged 18-30 years in good health. Sample: CD8+ T cells sorted from blood. CDR3 sequence: CASSLVAPEAFF. Written as DNA, the CDR3 is TGTGCCAGCAGCTTAGTGGCACCCGAGGCTTTCTTT.